This TCR beta chain was retrieved from a study of cytomegalovirus exposure and HLA in healthy donors. Overall study results and limits: The classifier was said to identify cytomegalovirus status with high specificity and sensitivity. Specific recognition of CMV antigens was confirmed in vitro for three chains (all CMV-associated).

Comments on this clone: Its target is not known.

The 120-subject validation cohort, separate from the 666-subject first cohort, included the donors. The method was immunoSEQ multiplex PCR; TCRdb's version includes in-frame clones alone and lacks a portion of them. In the table there are some 230,000 clones, about 93% of which are singletons. The receptor was derived from a woman aged 18-29 years in good health and CMV-seronegative. Sequences were obtained from PBMCs.

DNA for the CDR3: TGTGCCAGCAGCCCGGGACTAGCGGGAGTAGATACGCAGTATTTT. Translated, it gives CASSPGLAGVDTQYF. This chain links TRBV2 with TRBJ2-3, with 14 bases fitting TRBD2. The germline CDR1 and CDR2 sequences are SNHLY and FYNNEI. Trimming removed 6 bases from V and 5 bases from J; junction bases left unmatched: 4. CDR3 size: 15 residues.